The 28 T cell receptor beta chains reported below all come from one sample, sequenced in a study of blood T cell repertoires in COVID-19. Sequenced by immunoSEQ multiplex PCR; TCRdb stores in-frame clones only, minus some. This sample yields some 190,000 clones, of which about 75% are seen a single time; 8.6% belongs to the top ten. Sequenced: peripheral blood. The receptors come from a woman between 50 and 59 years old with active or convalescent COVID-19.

DNA of the CDR3: TGTGCCAGCAGCCTCTTGGTCGGACAGAGTCTATATGGCTACACCTTC. Translated: CASSLLVGQSLYGYTF. The chain uses TRBV7-2 and TRBJ1-2; weak D call: TRBD1 (6 bases). V lost 5 bases and J 5 bases, leaving 21 bases between the germline ends. From germline, CDR1 is SGHTA and CDR2 FQGNSA. CDR3 length: 16 residues.

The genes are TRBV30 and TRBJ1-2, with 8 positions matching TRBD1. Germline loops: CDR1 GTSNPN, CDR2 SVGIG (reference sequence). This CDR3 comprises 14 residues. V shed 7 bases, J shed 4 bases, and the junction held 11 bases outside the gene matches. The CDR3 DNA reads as TGTGCCTTACCCACAGGGGGAGGGGGCTATGGCTACACCTTC. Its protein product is CALPTGGGGYGYTF.

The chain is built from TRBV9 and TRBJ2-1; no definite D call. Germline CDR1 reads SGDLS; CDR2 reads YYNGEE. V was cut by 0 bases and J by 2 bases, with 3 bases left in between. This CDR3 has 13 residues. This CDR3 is CASSVATYNEQFF. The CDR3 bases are TGTGCCAGCAGCGTAGCTACCTACAATGAGCAGTTCTTC. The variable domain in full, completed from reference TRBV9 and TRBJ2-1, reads DSGVTQTPKHLITATGQRVTLRCSPRSGDLSVYWYQQSLDQGLQFLIQYYNGEERAKGNILERFSAQQFPDLHSELNLSSLELGDSALYFCASSVATYNEQFFGPGTRLTVL.

The CDR3 region has the DNA TGTGCCAGCAGCCTTGACGGACGGGGAAATTCACCCCTCCACTTT. Its translation: CASSLDGRGNSPLHF. The rearrangement uses TRBV28 and TRBJ1-6, with unresolved D. This CDR3 has 15 amino acids. Germline V lookup: CDR1 MDHEN, CDR2 SYDVKM. Trimming removed 6 bases from V and 7 bases from J, with 16 bases in between.

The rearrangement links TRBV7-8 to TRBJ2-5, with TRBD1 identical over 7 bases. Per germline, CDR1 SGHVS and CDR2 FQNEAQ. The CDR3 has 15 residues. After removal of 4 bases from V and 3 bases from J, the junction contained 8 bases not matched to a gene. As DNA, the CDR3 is TGTGCCAGCAGCTGGGACAGACTTAAGAAAGAGACCCAGTACTTC. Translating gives CASSWDRLKKETQYF.

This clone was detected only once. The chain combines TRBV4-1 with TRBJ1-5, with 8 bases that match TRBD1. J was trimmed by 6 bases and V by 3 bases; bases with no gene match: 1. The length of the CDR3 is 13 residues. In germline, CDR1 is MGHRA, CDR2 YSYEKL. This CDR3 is CASSHDRGQPQHF. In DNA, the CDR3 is TGCGCCAGCAGCCATGACAGGGGTCAGCCCCAGCATTTT.

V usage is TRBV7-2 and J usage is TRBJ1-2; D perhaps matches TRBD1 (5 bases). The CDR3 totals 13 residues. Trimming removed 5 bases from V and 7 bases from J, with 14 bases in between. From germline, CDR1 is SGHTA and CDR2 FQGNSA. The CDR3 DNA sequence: TGTGCCAGCAGCGGTATCCGGCAGGGTGGCTACACCTTC. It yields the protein CASSGIRQGGYTF.

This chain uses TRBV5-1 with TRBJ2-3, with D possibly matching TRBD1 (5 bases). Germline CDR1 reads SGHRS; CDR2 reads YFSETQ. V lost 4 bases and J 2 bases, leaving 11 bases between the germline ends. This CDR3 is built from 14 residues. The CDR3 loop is CASSQGHPTDTQYF. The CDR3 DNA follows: TGCGCCAGCAGCCAAGGACACCCCACAGATACGCAGTATTTT.

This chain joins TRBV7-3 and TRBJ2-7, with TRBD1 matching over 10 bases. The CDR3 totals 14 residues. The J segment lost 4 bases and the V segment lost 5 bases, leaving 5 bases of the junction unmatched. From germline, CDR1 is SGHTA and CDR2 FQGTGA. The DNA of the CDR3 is TGTGCCAGCAGCGCGGGACAGGGGCCTTACGAGCAGTACTTC. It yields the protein CASSAGQGPYEQYF.

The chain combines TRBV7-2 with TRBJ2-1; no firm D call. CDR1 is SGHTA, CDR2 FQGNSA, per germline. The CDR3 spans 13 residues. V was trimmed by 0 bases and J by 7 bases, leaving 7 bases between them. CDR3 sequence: CASSLAWLNEQFF. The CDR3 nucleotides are TGTGCCAGCAGCTTAGCGTGGCTTAATGAGCAGTTCTTC.

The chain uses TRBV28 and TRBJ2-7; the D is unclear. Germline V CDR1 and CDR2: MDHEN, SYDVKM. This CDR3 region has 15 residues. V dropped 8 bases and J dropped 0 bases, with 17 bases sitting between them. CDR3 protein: CASGPRHPSSYEQYF. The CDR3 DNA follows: TGTGCCAGCGGGCCAAGACACCCGAGCTCCTACGAGCAGTACTTC.

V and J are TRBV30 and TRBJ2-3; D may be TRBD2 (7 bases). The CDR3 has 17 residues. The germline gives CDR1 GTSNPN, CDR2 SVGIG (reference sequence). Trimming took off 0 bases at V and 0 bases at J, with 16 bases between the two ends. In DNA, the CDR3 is TGTGCCTGGAGTGTGCTAGGGGGGGACTTTAGCACAGATACGCAGTATTTT. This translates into CAWSVLGGDFSTDTQYF.

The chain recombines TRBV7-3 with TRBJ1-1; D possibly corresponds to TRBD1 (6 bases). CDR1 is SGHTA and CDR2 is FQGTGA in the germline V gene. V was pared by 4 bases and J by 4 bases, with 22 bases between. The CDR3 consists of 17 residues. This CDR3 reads CASSSRDTQEAFTEAFF. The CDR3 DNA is TGTGCCAGCAGCTCAAGGGACACCCAGGAAGCTTTCACTGAAGCTTTCTTT.

CDR3 DNA sequence: TGTGCCAGCAGCTTCCTCAGCTCCTACGAGCAGTACTTC. Amino acids: CASSFLSSYEQYF. V usage is TRBV7-9 and J usage is TRBJ2-7, with D unclear. The CDR3 loop spans 13 amino acids. Germline V gene lookup returns CDR1 SEHNR and CDR2 FQNEAQ (reference sequence). Trimming cost V 3 bases and J 0 bases, with 6 bases left between them. Looking up the rest from reference TRBV7-9 and TRBJ2-7 gives the full variable domain: DTGVSQNPRHKITKRGQNVTFRCDPISEHNRLYWYRQTLGQGPEFLTYFQNEAQLEKSRLLSDRFSAERPKGSFSTLEIQRTEQGDSAMYLCASSFLSSYEQYFGPGTRLTVT.

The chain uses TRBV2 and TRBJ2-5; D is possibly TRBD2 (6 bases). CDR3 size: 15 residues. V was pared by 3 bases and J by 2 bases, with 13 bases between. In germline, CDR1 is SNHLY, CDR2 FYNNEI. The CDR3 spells CASSEWRGGQETQYF. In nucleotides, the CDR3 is TGTGCCAGCAGTGAGTGGCGGGGAGGACAAGAGACCCAGTACTTC.

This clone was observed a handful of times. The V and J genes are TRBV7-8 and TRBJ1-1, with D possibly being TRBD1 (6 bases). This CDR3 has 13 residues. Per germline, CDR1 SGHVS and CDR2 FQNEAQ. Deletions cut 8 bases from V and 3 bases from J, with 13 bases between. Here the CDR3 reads CASGQGYDTEAFF. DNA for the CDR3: TGTGCCAGCGGTCAGGGGTATGACACTGAAGCTTTCTTT. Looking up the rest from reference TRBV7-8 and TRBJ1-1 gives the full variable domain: GAGVSQSPRYKVAKRGQDVALRCDPISGHVSLFWYQQALGQGPEFLTYFQNEAQLDKSGLPSDRFFAERPEGSVSTLKIQRTQQEDSAVYLCASGQGYDTEAFFGQGTRLTVV.

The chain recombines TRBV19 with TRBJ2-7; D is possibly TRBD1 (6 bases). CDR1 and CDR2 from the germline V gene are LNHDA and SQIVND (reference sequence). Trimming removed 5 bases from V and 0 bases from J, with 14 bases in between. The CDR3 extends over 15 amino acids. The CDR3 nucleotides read TGTGCCAGTAGTGGAGTCAGGGGCAGCTCCTACGAGCAGTACTTC. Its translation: CASSGVRGSSYEQYF. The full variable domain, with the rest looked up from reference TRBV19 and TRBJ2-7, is DGGITQSPKYLFRKEGQNVTLSCEQNLNHDAMYWYRQDPGQGLRLIYYSQIVNDFQKGDIAEGYSVSREKKESFPLTVTSAQKNPTAFYLCASSGVRGSSYEQYFGPGTRLTVT.

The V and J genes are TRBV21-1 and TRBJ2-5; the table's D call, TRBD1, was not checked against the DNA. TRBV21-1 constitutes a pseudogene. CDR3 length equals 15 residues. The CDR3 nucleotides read TGTGCCAGCAATATTAGGGGACACCCTCAAGAGACCCAGTACTTC. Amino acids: CASNIRGHPQETQYF.

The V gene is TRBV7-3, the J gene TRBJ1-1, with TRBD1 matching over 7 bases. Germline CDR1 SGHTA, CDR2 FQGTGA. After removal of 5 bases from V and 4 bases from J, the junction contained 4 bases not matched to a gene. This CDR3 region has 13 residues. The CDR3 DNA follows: TGTGCCAGCAGCAGTACAGGGGTCACTGAAGCTTTCTTT. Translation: CASSSTGVTEAFF.

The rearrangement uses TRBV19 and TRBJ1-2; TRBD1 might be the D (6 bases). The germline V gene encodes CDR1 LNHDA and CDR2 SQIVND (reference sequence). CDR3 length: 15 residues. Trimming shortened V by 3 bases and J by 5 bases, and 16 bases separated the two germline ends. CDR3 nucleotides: TGTGCCAGTAGTATCACGGCAGGGGTTGATTATGGCTACACCTTC. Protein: CASSITAGVDYGYTF.

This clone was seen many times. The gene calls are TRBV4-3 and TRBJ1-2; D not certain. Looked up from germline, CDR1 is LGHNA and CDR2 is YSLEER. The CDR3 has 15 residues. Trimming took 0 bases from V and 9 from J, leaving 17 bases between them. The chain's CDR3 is CASSQDRRTDLSYTF. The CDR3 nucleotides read TGCGCCAGCAGCCAAGATAGGAGGACGGATTTGAGCTACACCTTC.

CDR3 sequence (DNA): TGTGCCACCACCGCAGGGGACTATAACAATGAGCAGTTCTTC. This gives the protein CATTAGDYNNEQFF. The V and J genes are TRBV7-2 and TRBJ2-1; D perhaps matches TRBD2 (7 bases). Germline V gene lookup returns CDR1 SGHTA and CDR2 FQGNSA. V lost 10 bases, J lost 5 bases, and 18 bases lay in between. There are 14 residues in the CDR3.

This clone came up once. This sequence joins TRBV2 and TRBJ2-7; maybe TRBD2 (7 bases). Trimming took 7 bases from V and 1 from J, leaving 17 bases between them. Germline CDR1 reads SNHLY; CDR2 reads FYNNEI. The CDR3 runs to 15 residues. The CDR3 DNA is TGTGCCAGCATCCTGACGGGGGGCCTATCCTACGAGCAGTACTTC. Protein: CASILTGGLSYEQYF.

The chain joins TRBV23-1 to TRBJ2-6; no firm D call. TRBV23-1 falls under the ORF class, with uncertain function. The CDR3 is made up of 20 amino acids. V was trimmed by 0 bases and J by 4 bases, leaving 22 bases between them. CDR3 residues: CASSQSPSSVPSSGANVLTF. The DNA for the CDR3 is TGCGCCAGCAGTCAATCTCCCAGTTCTGTTCCCTCTTCGGGGGCCAACGTCCTGACTTTC.

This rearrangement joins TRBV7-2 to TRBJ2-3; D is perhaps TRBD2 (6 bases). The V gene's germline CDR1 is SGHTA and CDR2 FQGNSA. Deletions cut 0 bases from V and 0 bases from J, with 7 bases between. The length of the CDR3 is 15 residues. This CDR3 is CASSLAGLSTDTQYF. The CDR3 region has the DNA TGTGCCAGCAGCTTAGCGGGACTCAGCACAGATACGCAGTATTTT.

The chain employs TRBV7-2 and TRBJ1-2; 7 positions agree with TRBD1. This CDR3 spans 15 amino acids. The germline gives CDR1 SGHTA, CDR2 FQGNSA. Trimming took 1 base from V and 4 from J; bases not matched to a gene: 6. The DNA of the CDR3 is TGTGCCAGCAGCTTAGTAGTCCAGGGGGTCTATGGCTACACCTTC. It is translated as CASSLVVQGVYGYTF.

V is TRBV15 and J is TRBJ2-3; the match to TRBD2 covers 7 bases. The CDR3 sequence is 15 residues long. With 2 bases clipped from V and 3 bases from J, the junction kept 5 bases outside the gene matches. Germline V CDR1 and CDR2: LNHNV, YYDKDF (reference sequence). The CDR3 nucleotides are TGTGCCACCAGCAGATCGCTAGCGGTTACAGATACGCAGTATTTT. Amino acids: CATSRSLAVTDTQYF.

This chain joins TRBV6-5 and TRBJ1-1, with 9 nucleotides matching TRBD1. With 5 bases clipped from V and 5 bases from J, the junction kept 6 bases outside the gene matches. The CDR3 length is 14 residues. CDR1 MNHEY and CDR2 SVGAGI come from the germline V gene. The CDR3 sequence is CASSNRGRGTEAFF. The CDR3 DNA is TGTGCCAGCAGTAACAGGGGGCGCGGTACTGAAGCTTTCTTT.